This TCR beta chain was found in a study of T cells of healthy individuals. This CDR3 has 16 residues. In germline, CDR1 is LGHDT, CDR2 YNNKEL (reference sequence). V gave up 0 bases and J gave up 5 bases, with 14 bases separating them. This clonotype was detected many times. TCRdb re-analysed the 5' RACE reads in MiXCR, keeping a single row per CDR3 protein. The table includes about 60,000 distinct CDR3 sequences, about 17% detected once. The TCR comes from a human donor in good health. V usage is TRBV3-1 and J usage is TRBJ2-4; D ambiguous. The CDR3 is CASSQEGWGTENIQYF. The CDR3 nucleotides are TGTGCCAGCAGCCAAGAAGGGTGGGGAACAGAAAACATTCAGTACTTC.